This T cell receptor (beta chain) was documented in a study of regulatory T cells in long-lasting Graves disease (dated by TCRdb to the early 2020s). With respect to the entire study: Newly diagnosed Graves' disease patients had taken antithyroid drugs for less than 3 months. Patients with persistent Graves' disease were compared with patients with newly diagnosed Graves' disease using TCR sequencing and RNA sequencing of peripheral blood. TCR sequencing covered roughly 13 persistent and around 20 newly diagnosed Graves' disease patients, around 33 samples in total. The study took place in China and was registered as a clinical trial. Overall results and qualifications from the work: Compared with newly diagnosed patients, patients with persistent Graves' disease had lower TCR Shannon entropy and fewer highly expanded clones, which suggests clonal expansion. Patients with persistent disease shared more public clonotypes (approximately 2,500) than newly diagnosed patients did (around 930). The authors noted that the small sample size was a limitation that may lower accuracy. Only the TCR beta chain was sequenced and analyzed. The study examined only peripheral blood because the primary lesion, thyroid tissue, could not be accessed. Persistent disease showed preferential use of TRBV28, TRBJ1-2 and TRBJ2-5, whereas newly diagnosed disease favored TRBV20-1 and TRBJ2-1.

The library came from multiplex PCR. Data came from an Illumina HiSeq 4000. To build TCR beta libraries, CDR3 regions were amplified by Arm-PCR using iRepertoire HTBI primers. Before sequencing, the PCR products went through gel purification. The original methods were these. Across samples, about 64 TRBV and roughly 15 TRBJ segments were identified and used for gene usage analysis of CDR3 amino acid clonotypes. COPE and FqMerger were used to merge filtered high-quality paired reads into contigs. BLAST was used to align contigs to IMGT TRBV, TRBD and TRBJ reference genes, with CDR3 defined following IMGT. Clonotypes above 0.1% frequency were classified as highly expanded clones. Repertoire diversity was measured by Shannon entropy, and V-J evenness by the Gini coefficient. A clonotype found in more than one individual was treated as public. TCRdb applied fastp at Q25 and MiXCR to the public reads, then kept only in-frame beta chains. Identical CDR3 proteins give one entry, which carries the most common genes and DNA. The V and J calls, along with clone size, are taken from TCRdb and not from the paper's own processing. The sample data list 300,000 to 400,000 distinct CDR3 sequences, and roughly 15% of these were observed just once. The top ten clones comprise 20% to 25% of the sample.

The time point label of this sample denotes: newly diagnosed GD, antithyroid drugs for less than 3 months. RNA was extracted from PBMCs in TRIzol for both TCR sequencing and RNA sequencing. Graves' disease was diagnosed according to American Thyroid Association guidelines. Patients were recruited from an endocrinology department in Xi'an, China. Each patient gave around 9.2 milliliters of peripheral blood, collected in an EDTA anticoagulant tube. PBMCs were isolated by Ficoll Paque Plus density gradient separation without further T cell sorting. An Agilent 2100 Bioanalyzer and agarose gel were used to check RNA quality, and a NanoDrop 2000 was used to measure RNA concentration. At the junction V is shortened by 6 bases and J by 6 bases, with 9 bases in between. The germline V gene encodes CDR1 SGHAT and CDR2 FQNNGV. Including cysteine and phenylalanine, the CDR3 has 11 amino acids. The DNA shown is the 33-base CDR3, in frame from base 1.

This clonotype was seen only once. The target of this receptor is not known. No base-level quality is on record; no much larger clone is a single base apart. A single read offers scant evidence. This chain joins TRBV11-2 to TRBJ2-7; the D gene assignment is ambiguous. This receptor was taken from a female donor with Graves disease. Sequencing was performed on peripheral blood mononuclear cells (PBMCs), taken at new diagnosis, from a patient treated with antithyroid drugs. The CDR3 region: CASRGLCEQYF. The sequence in DNA is TGTGCCAGCAGAGGGCTGTGCGAGCAGTACTTC.